This section outlines one T cell receptor (beta chain) sequence together with its context. The source of the sample is a study of blood T cell repertoires in COVID-19. Study background: The samples span acute and convalescent COVID-19 from the United States, Italy and Spain.

The CDR3 loop spans 13 amino acids. Germline V gives CDR1 LNHDA, CDR2 SQIVND (reference sequence). V was pared by 4 bases and J by 6 bases, with 10 bases between. The repertoire was sequenced with immunoSEQ multiplex PCR; TCRdb's copy has only in-frame clones and lacks some. This sample yields 85,000 to 110,000 clones, of which around 92% are seen a single time; approximately 3.5% belongs to the top ten. Specimen: peripheral blood. This receptor was taken from a woman aged 55-70 years with acute or convalescent COVID-19. The chain couples TRBV19 to TRBJ1-5, with D hard to call. The chain's CDR3 is CASSTEARQPQHF. The CDR3 coding sequence is TGTGCCAGTAGTACAGAAGCCCGTCAGCCCCAGCATTTT. Full variable domain (remainder filled in from reference TRBV19 and TRBJ1-5): DGGITQSPKYLFRKEGQNVTLSCEQNLNHDAMYWYRQDPGQGLRLIYYSQIVNDFQKGDIAEGYSVSREKKESFPLTVTSAQKNPTAFYLCASSTEARQPQHFGDGTRLSIL.